The 9 T cell receptor beta chains reported below all come from one sample, sequenced in a study of OX40 agonist ivuxolimab in advanced cancers. Clones were read by immunoSEQ multiplex PCR, and TCRdb kept only the in-frame ones, dropping some. The sample carries roughly 60,000 clones, 84% recorded once. Source: CD4+ or CD8+ T cells sorted from blood, taken in a trial of the OX40 agonist ivuxolimab. These receptors originate from an adult with an advanced solid tumor such as melanoma, head and neck, liver or kidney cancer.

V is TRBV28 and J is TRBJ2-7; D is perhaps TRBD2 (5 bases). Trimming left V 5 bases short and J 0 bases short, with 14 bases between. Per the germline V gene, CDR1 is MDHEN and CDR2 is SYDVKM. This CDR3 comprises 15 residues. The CDR3 coding sequence is TGTGCCAGCAGTACCCGGACTGCCAGCTCCTACGAGCAGTACTTC. Protein: CASSTRTASSYEQYF.

The chain combines TRBV5-8 with TRBJ1-6, with D uncertain. CDR3 size: 17 residues. The V end lost 4 bases, the J end lost 0 bases, and 14 bases lay between the germline ends. CDR1 SGHTS and CDR2 YDEGEE come from the germline V gene. CDR3 loop: CASSVWPGSSYNSPLHF. In DNA, the CDR3 is TGTGCCAGCAGCGTCTGGCCGGGATCCTCCTATAATTCACCCCTCCACTTT.

This clone has a single count. The chain couples TRBV5-4 to TRBJ2-4, with TRBD2 matching 8 bases. The CDR3 spans 15 residues. Per germline, CDR1 SGHNT and CDR2 YYREEE (reference sequence). Trimming took 0 bases from V and 4 from J; bases not matched to a gene: 3. This chain's CDR3 is CASSLEGLGKNIQYF. The DNA for the CDR3 is TGTGCCAGCAGCTTGGAGGGACTAGGGAAAAACATTCAGTACTTC.

The chain uses TRBV28 and TRBJ2-5; 7 positions match TRBD2. The ends lost 6 bases at V and 4 bases at J; junction bases unmatched: 14. This CDR3 is built from 16 residues. Germline CDR1 reads MDHEN; CDR2 reads SYDVKM. This chain's CDR3 is CASSPNRLASRETQYF. The CDR3 DNA reads TGTGCCAGCAGCCCCAACCGACTAGCCAGTCGAGAGACCCAGTACTTC.

The rearrangement joins TRBV19 to TRBJ2-3; 8 bases are a match to TRBD2. J gave up 4 bases and V 5 bases, and 8 bases lay outside the gene matches. The germline CDR1 and CDR2 sequences are LNHDA and SQIVND (reference sequence). CDR3 length equals 15 residues. Written as DNA, the CDR3 is TGTGCCAGTAGTGTCGGGACTAGAGGCTCAGATACGCAGTATTTT. It codes for CASSVGTRGSDTQYF.

In the case of this clone: Sequence at one end of the junction differs from germline and may be a read error. The chain couples TRBV9 to TRBJ2-3, with D unclear. CDR1 and CDR2 from the germline V gene are SGDLS and YYNGEE. The CDR3 loop spans 10 amino acids. The CDR3 reads CASSKDTQYF. CDR3 DNA: TGTGCCAGCAGCAAAGATACGCAGTATTTT.

The chain couples TRBV28 to TRBJ2-7, with D tentatively TRBD1 or TRBD2 (5 bases each). Germline values: CDR1 MDHEN, CDR2 SYDVKM. The V gene lost 7 bases and the J gene lost 4 bases, with 11 bases spanning the gap. This CDR3 spans 12 amino acids. The CDR3 nucleotides read TGTGCCAGCACGGGACGGATTTACGAGCAGTACTTC. This sequence encodes CASTGRIYEQYF. Full variable domain (rest looked up from reference TRBV28 and TRBJ2-7): DVKVTQSSRYLVKRTGEKVFLECVQDMDHENMFWYRQDPGLGLRLIYFSYDVKMKEKGDIPEGYSVSREKKERFSLILESASTNQTSMYLCASTGRIYEQYFGPGTRLTVT.

The gene calls are TRBV28 and TRBJ2-2; D not resolved. Looked up from germline, CDR1 is MDHEN and CDR2 is SYDVKM. The CDR3 has 12 residues. Trimming shortened V by 5 bases and J by 3 bases, and 4 bases separated the two germline ends. The CDR3 loop reads CASSAYTGELFF. CDR3 bases: TGTGCCAGCAGTGCATACACCGGGGAGCTGTTTTTT.

Only one count was recorded for this clone. CDR3 sequence reads: CASSKGGSGNTDTQYF. Written as DNA, the CDR3 is TGTGCCAGCAGCAAAGGAGGTAGCGGGAACACAGATACGCAGTATTTT. This chain links TRBV7-9 with TRBJ2-3, with TRBD2 matching 8 bases. V lost 5 bases and J lost 2; bases outside the gene matches: 9. This CDR3 is built from 16 residues. The germline V gene has CDR1 SEHNR and CDR2 FQNEAQ (reference sequence).